The source of this T cell receptor beta chain is a study of blood T cell repertoires in COVID-19 (dated by TCRdb to 2019 to 2021). Concerning the study at large: The collaborator samples originated in the United States, Italy and Spain and spanned the acute and convalescent phases of COVID-19. The material from the prospective study consisted of cDNA or gDNA derived from T cells, B-cell-depleted T cells, or PBMCs. The dataset comprised deeply sampled blood TCRbeta repertoires from subjects exposed to, actively infected with, or recovered from COVID-19. The repertoires were released in a freely available public database intended as a resource for research on the immune response to SARS-CoV-2. Samples came from the ongoing ImmuneRACE study (first 160 participants) plus 1,254 subjects from 6 global collaborators. Sample metadata almost always included a de-identified subject ID, COVID-19 status, age in years and sex. Where available, HLA class I and class II types were taken from metadata supplied by the sample provider and were not determined by assay-based typing.

Participants in the prospective study were aged about 18 to 100 years, lived in under 30 United States geographic areas, and enrolled through a virtual design. To assign participants to cohorts, the prospective study relied on clinical history that participants themselves reported in a screening survey and a study questionnaire. Recovered participants in ImmuneRACE Cohort 3 were defined by two consecutive negative NP/OP PCR tests, clearance by a healthcare professional, or resolution of symptoms. In the prospective study, whole blood, serum and a nasopharyngeal or oropharyngeal swab were collected from each participant by mobile phlebotomists. Over a roughly 2-month period, participants in the prospective study had the option of providing additional blood draws and questionnaires. Prospective study blood samples were shipped either frozen or at room temperature before DNA extraction. Including cysteine and phenylalanine, the CDR3 has 17 amino acids. The DNA shown is the 51-base CDR3, in frame from base 1. Deletion took 2 bases off V and 5 bases off J, with a span of 21 bases between the germline ends. As encoded in the germline V gene, CDR1 is KGHSH while CDR2 is LQKENI.

This clone was seen once. Its target antigen remains unknown. No quality values exist for individual bases; no much larger clone is one base distant. The immunoSEQ Assay, a bias-controlled multiplex PCR, was used to amplify TCRbeta CDR3 regions from genomic DNA. The published analysis was carried out like this. The number of nucleated cells in each sample was estimated from the amplification of reference gene primers within the assay. To quantify the absolute abundance of each unique TCRbeta CDR3 rearrangement, sequence reads were collapsed and filtered. For each sample, productive Simpson clonality was calculated as the square root of Simpson's diversity index across productive rearrangements. Held by TCRdb, this immuneACCESS table contains in-frame sequences only and omits some clones. Under half of the omission traces to an unresolved V gene where checked; the cause of the rest is unknown. The V and J calls and clone size were taken over from that table, and D and trimming were inferred from the DNA. The sample profile shows about 150,000 clones; less than 90% of them were found once. About 6.5% of the sample is taken by the ten largest.

Overall study outcomes, separate from this receptor: The quantity of clinical and demographic metadata differed by source and by participant and was supplied without curation.

The receptor was derived from a woman aged 50 to 65 who had recovered from COVID-19. Material: PBMCs or T cells enriched from blood (not recorded which). The rearrangement joined TRBV18 to TRBJ2-5; TRBD1 is a possible D gene, resting on 6 matching bases. DNA sequence: TGTGCCAGCTCACCAAAGTTAACAGGGTTGGGTTCGGAGACCCAGTACTTC. This yields the protein CASSPKLTGLGSETQYF.